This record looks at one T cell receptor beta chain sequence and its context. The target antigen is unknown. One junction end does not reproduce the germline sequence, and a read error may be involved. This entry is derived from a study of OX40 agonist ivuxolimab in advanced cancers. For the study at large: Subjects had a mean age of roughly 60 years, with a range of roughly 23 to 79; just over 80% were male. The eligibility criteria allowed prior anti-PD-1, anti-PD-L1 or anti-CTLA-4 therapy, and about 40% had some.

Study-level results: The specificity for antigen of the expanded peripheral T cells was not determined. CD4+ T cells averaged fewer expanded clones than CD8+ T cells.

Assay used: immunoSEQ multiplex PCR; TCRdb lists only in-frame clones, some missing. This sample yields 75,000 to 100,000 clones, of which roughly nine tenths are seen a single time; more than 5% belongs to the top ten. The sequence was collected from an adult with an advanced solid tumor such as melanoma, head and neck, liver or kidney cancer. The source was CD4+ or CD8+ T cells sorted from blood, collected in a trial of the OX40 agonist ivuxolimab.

DNA of the CDR3: TGTGCCAGCAGCCCGGACAGGGTGCCCACCGGAGAGCTGTTTTTT. Encoded protein: CASSPDRVPTGELFF. The rearrangement links TRBV7-3 to TRBJ2-2, with TRBD1 matching 8 bases. Germline assignment: CDR1 SGHTA and CDR2 FQGTGA. The CDR3 is 15 amino acids.